This T cell receptor (beta chain) came from a study of long-term antiretroviral therapy in people with HIV. CDR1 and CDR2 (germline): MNHNY, SVGAGI (reference sequence). This CDR3 spans 14 amino acids. The V end was cut by 3 bases, the J end by 5 bases, with 13 bases between. This clone showed up just once. Runs used v3.0 of the immunoSEQ assay and were done at survey level. What sequencing targeted per sample was roughly 40,000-50,000 T-cell genomes. Using immunoSEQ multiplex PCR, the repertoire was profiled, and TCRdb retains in-frame clones only, with some absent. This sample has approximately 25,000 clones, with roughly 85% found just once.

The chain links TRBV6-6 to TRBJ2-5; either TRBD1 or TRBD2 may supply D (5 bases each). The material was unsorted PBMCs, obtained 1.2 years after starting antiretroviral therapy. This clonotype was sampled from a woman aged 40 to 49 with HIV. CDR3 coding DNA: TGTGCCAGCAGTTATCCCGGGGCAGGGGAGACCCAGTACTTC. The encoded protein is CASSYPGAGETQYF.